The 23 T cell receptor beta chains below all came from one sample that was sequenced in a study of T-cell memory formation after mild COVID-19. From the 5' RACE reads, TCRdb called clonotypes with MiXCR, one entry per CDR3 protein. The table shows 200,000 to 300,000 distinct CDR3 sequences, with around 15% occurring only once. The sequencing input was PBMCs or a T cell subset sorted from them (not recorded which). The receptors here all came from a young man who had mild COVID-19 (a few samples of this study predate the infection). Cell type and time point are not known.

This clonotype showed up just a few times. This chain joins TRBV6-1 and TRBJ2-1; TRBD1 is a possible D gene (5 bases). The CDR3 runs 15 residues. V was cut by 6 bases and J by 4 bases, with 16 bases left in between. Germline V CDR1 and CDR2: MNHNS, SASEGT. The CDR3 region is CASRTRRGFYNEQFF. For the CDR3, the DNA is TGTGCCAGCAGAACCCGTAGGGGTTTTTACAATGAGCAGTTCTTC.

This clonotype turned up a few times. In DNA form, the CDR3 reads TGCAGTGCTCAGGACAGGGGGATGTACACCGGGGAGCTGTTTTTT. It specifies CSAQDRGMYTGELFF. The V and J genes are TRBV20-1 and TRBJ2-2; 10 nucleotides line up with TRBD1. Germline CDR1 is DFQATT and CDR2 is SNEGSKA (reference sequence). This CDR3 is built from 15 residues. Germline trimming cut 5 bases from V and 3 bases from J; bases unmatched to any gene: 6.

The chain recombines TRBV6-5 with TRBJ2-5; the D gene could be TRBD1 or TRBD2 (6 bases each). CDR3 size: 14 residues. With 1 base removed from V and 13 bases from J, the gap between germline ends came to 19 bases. Germline V gene lookup returns CDR1 MNHEY and CDR2 SVGAGI. The CDR3 protein is CASSYFTGARLLYF. Written as DNA, the CDR3 is TGTGCCAGCAGTTACTTTACGGGGGCGAGGCTACTGTACTTC.

The chain combines TRBV7-3 with TRBJ2-1; 7 nucleotides agree with TRBD2. Germline V gives CDR1 SGHTA, CDR2 FQGTGA. The CDR3 totals 17 residues. The J segment lost 0 bases and the V segment lost 5 bases, leaving 10 bases of the junction unmatched. The DNA of the CDR3 is TGTGCCAGCAGCCCTAGCGGTTATGGAAGCTCCTACAATGAGCAGTTCTTC. Residues: CASSPSGYGSSYNEQFF. The variable domain in full, completed from reference TRBV7-3 and TRBJ2-1, reads GAGVSQTPSNKVTEKGKYVELRCDPISGHTALYWYRQSLGQGPEFLIYFQGTGAADDSGLPNDRFFAVRPEGSVSTLKIQRTERGDSAVYLCASSPSGYGSSYNEQFFGPGTRLTVL.

This clonotype showed up just a few times. This CDR3 reads CASSRGQGENTGELFF. In DNA, the CDR3 is TGCGCCAGCAGCCGAGGACAGGGGGAAAACACCGGGGAGCTGTTTTTT. The chain has TRBV4-1 and TRBJ2-2; the match to TRBD1 covers 10 bases. Germline V gene data show CDR1 as MGHRA and CDR2 as YSYEKL. J lost 2 bases, V lost 4 bases, and 4 bases had no gene match. This CDR3 has 16 amino acids.

The chain recombines TRBV4-1 with TRBJ1-2, with D unclear. The CDR3 has 14 amino acids. Trimming took off 0 bases at V and 4 bases at J, with 9 bases between the two ends. Germline values: CDR1 MGHRA, CDR2 YSYEKL. The CDR3 spells CASSQEGTTYGYTF. The CDR3, as DNA: TGCGCCAGCAGCCAAGAAGGAACTACCTATGGCTACACCTTC.

This clonotype was seen only a few times. The chain carries TRBV5-1 and TRBJ1-1; the D gene is possibly TRBD1 (6 bases). CDR3 length equals 15 residues. Trimming shortened V by 1 base and J by 7 bases, and 17 bases separated the two germline ends. The germline gives CDR1 SGHRS, CDR2 YFSETQ. The chain's CDR3 is CASSLWGGASNEAFF. Written as DNA, the CDR3 is TGCGCCAGCAGCTTGTGGGGGGGGGCGTCCAATGAAGCTTTCTTT.

This chain links TRBV29-1 with TRBJ2-5, with D perhaps given as TRBD1 or TRBD2 (5 bases each). V lost 2 bases and J lost 1, with 8 bases in between. The V gene's germline CDR1 is SQVTM and CDR2 ANQGSEA. This CDR3 has 13 residues. In nucleotides, the CDR3 is TGCAGCGTTGAACGGGGCCTCCAAGAGACCCAGTACTTC. Translating gives CSVERGLQETQYF. The whole variable domain, remainder taken from reference TRBV29-1 and TRBJ2-5, is SAVISQKPSRDICQRGTSLTIQCQVDSQVTMMFWYRQQPGQSLTLIATANQGSEATYESGFVIDKFPISRPNLTFSTLTVSNMSPEDSSIYLCSVERGLQETQYFGPGTRLLVL.

The rearrangement uses TRBV6-5 and TRBJ2-7; tentative D call: TRBD2 (5 bases). Germline CDR1 is MNHEY and CDR2 is SVGAGI. There are 13 residues in the CDR3. Trimming shortened V by 11 bases and J by 6 bases, and 20 bases separated the two germline ends. CDR3 sequence reads: CAHGADPLGEQYF. The CDR3 DNA is TGTGCCCACGGAGCGGACCCCCTCGGCGAGCAGTACTTC.

This clonotype was counted between two and nine times. The chain carries TRBV7-9 and TRBJ1-1, with D hard to call. There are 11 residues in the CDR3. Germline V gene data show CDR1 as SEHNR and CDR2 as FQNEAQ (reference sequence). Trimming removed 5 bases from V and 7 bases from J, with 8 bases in between. CDR3 in amino acids: CASSLGREAFF. The CDR3 nucleotides are TGTGCCAGCAGCCTGGGCCGTGAAGCTTTCTTT.

The sample holds a few counts of this clonotype. This chain connects TRBV6-5 to TRBJ2-7; 9 bases match TRBD1. This CDR3 is built from 13 residues. The V and J ends lost 7 bases and 6 bases, in that order; junction bases with no gene match: 7. CDR1 is MNHEY, CDR2 SVGAGI, per germline. The CDR3 nucleotides are TGTGCCAGCACCGAGGGACAGGGCAGCGAGCAGTACGTC. Its translation: CASTEGQGSEQYV.

The chain has TRBV20-1 and TRBJ2-3; TRBD2 matches 11 bases. The V segment lost 0 bases and the J segment 2 bases; nucleotides outside the gene matches: 7. CDR1 and CDR2 (germline): DFQATT, SNEGSKA (reference sequence). The CDR3 has 17 amino acids. For the CDR3, the DNA is TGCAGTGCTAGAGACTTAGCGGGGGGGCCACCCACAGATACGCAGTATTTT. It is translated as CSARDLAGGPPTDTQYF.

This rearrangement joins TRBV5-1 to TRBJ2-3; 7 bases fit TRBD1. Looked up from germline, CDR1 is SGHRS and CDR2 is YFSETQ. The CDR3 length is 15 residues. Trimming took 4 bases from V and 6 from J; bases not matched to a gene: 11. The CDR3 protein is CASSLTGPRRDTQYF. The DNA of the CDR3 is TGCGCCAGCAGCCTGACAGGGCCCCGAAGGGATACGCAGTATTTT.

This clonotype showed up just a few times. The chain has TRBV20-1 and TRBJ1-5, with TRBD1 identical over 10 bases. CDR1 is DFQATT, CDR2 SNEGSKA, per germline (reference sequence). CDR3 size: 15 residues. Trimming removed 6 bases from V and 1 base from J; junction bases left unmatched: 6. The DNA of the CDR3 is TGCAGTGCGGAGACAGGGGGCTCAAGCAATCAGCCCCAGCATTTT. Its translation is CSAETGGSSNQPQHF.

The chain is built from TRBV2 and TRBJ2-3; the match to TRBD2 covers 8 bases. Unmatched junction bases numbered 4, after V lost 4 bases and J lost 1 base. The CDR3 has 15 residues. The V gene's germline CDR1 is SNHLY and CDR2 FYNNEI. CDR3 region: CASSGTSPRTDTQYF. The CDR3 nucleotides read TGTGCCAGCAGTGGGACTAGCCCCCGCACAGATACGCAGTATTTT.

This chain uses TRBV7-3 with TRBJ2-5; the match to TRBD2 covers 9 bases. Losses at the gene ends were 3 bases for V and 2 bases for J; bases not matched to a gene: 7. The germline V gene encodes CDR1 SGHTA and CDR2 FQGTGA. The CDR3 extends over 16 amino acids. The CDR3 region has the DNA TGTGCCAGCAGCTTGAACCAGCGGGGGGCTCAAGAGACCCAGTACTTC. Protein sequence: CASSLNQRGAQETQYF.

This clonotype was observed a few times. CDR3 sequence: CATSVGYQETQYF. The CDR3 coding sequence is TGTGCCACCAGTGTAGGGTACCAAGAGACCCAGTACTTC. The chain carries TRBV24-1 and TRBJ2-5; no clear D. Trimming shortened V by 5 bases and J by 0 bases, and 6 bases separated the two germline ends. CDR1 is KGHDR, CDR2 SFDVKD, per germline. The CDR3 consists of 13 residues.

The J gene is TRBJ2-7, the V gene TRBV6-6; possibly TRBD1 for D (6 bases). V lost 2 bases, J lost 2 bases, and 13 bases lay in between. CDR1 is MNHNY and CDR2 is SVGAGI in the germline V gene (reference sequence). The CDR3 length is 15 residues. The CDR3 DNA reads TGTGCCAGCAGTTACGGTTCAACAGGGACCTACGAGCAGTACTTC. Translation: CASSYGSTGTYEQYF.

The chain couples TRBV3-1 to TRBJ1-2; TRBD1 matches 8 bases. Germline V gene lookup returns CDR1 LGHDT and CDR2 YNNKEL (reference sequence). The CDR3 covers 15 residues. With V trimmed by 1 base and J by 7 bases, 8 bases remained unmatched. The CDR3 spells CASSQVRTGKGGYTF. CDR3 nucleotide sequence: TGTGCCAGCAGCCAAGTTCGGACAGGGAAAGGTGGCTACACCTTC.

At least ten counts were recorded for this clonotype. This chain uses TRBV20-1 with TRBJ2-2; 7 positions agree with TRBD1. V shed 3 bases, J shed 5 bases, and the junction held 3 bases outside the gene matches. Germline-derived CDR1 and CDR2 are DFQATT and SNEGSKA (reference sequence). This CDR3 comprises 13 residues. CDR3 in DNA: TGCAGTGCTAGGACAGGGACAACCGGGGAGCTGTTTTTT. As protein: CSARTGTTGELFF.

This clonotype was detected only a few times. The V gene is TRBV6-2 or TRBV6-3, the J gene TRBJ2-7, with D hard to call. With 0 bases removed from V and 0 bases from J, the gap between germline ends came to 3 bases. CDR3 length: 13 residues. Germline CDR1 MNHEY, CDR2 SVGEGT. CDR3 residues: CASSYSDSYEQYV. CDR3 sequence (DNA): TGTGCCAGCAGTTACTCCGACTCCTACGAGCAGTACGTC.

The chain is built from TRBV7-9 and TRBJ2-7; no reliable D call. Trimming took off 1 base at V and 11 bases at J, with 3 bases between the two ends. Germline CDR1 SEHNR, CDR2 FQNEAQ (reference sequence). The CDR3 loop spans 9 amino acids. The CDR3 sequence is CASSLEEYV. The CDR3 bases are TGTGCCAGCAGCTTAGAGGAGTACGTC.

This clonotype occurred a few times. Since the CDR3 does not end with the conserved phenylalanine or tryptophan, this likely comes from a read error. It is unclear where the CDR3 begins or ends on the DNA, so no DNA is shown, and the CDR3 is as TCRdb lists it. This sequence joins TRBV12-3 or TRBV12-4 and TRBJ2-7; TRBD1 is taken as the D call from the table, unchecked against the DNA. The CDR3 spans 9 residues, counting both ends. The CDR3 region is CASRWTGES.